This T cell receptor (beta chain) was found in a study of blood T cell repertoires in COVID-19. Sequencing was performed with immunoSEQ multiplex PCR; in TCRdb, only in-frame clones are kept and a portion is missing. Of around 350,000 clones listed, around 87% are singletons. The sample consisted of peripheral blood. The clonotype comes from a human donor in a cohort sampled during active COVID-19.

The CDR3 nucleotides are TGTGCCTGGAGTAACGGACTAGCGGGAGGTGGAGATACGCAGTATTTT. This encodes CAWSNGLAGGGDTQYF. The chain carries TRBV30 and TRBJ2-3; 14 bases map to TRBD2. The CDR3 runs 16 residues. From germline, CDR1 is GTSNPN and CDR2 SVGIG (reference sequence). J lost 5 bases, V lost 2 bases, and 6 bases had no gene match.